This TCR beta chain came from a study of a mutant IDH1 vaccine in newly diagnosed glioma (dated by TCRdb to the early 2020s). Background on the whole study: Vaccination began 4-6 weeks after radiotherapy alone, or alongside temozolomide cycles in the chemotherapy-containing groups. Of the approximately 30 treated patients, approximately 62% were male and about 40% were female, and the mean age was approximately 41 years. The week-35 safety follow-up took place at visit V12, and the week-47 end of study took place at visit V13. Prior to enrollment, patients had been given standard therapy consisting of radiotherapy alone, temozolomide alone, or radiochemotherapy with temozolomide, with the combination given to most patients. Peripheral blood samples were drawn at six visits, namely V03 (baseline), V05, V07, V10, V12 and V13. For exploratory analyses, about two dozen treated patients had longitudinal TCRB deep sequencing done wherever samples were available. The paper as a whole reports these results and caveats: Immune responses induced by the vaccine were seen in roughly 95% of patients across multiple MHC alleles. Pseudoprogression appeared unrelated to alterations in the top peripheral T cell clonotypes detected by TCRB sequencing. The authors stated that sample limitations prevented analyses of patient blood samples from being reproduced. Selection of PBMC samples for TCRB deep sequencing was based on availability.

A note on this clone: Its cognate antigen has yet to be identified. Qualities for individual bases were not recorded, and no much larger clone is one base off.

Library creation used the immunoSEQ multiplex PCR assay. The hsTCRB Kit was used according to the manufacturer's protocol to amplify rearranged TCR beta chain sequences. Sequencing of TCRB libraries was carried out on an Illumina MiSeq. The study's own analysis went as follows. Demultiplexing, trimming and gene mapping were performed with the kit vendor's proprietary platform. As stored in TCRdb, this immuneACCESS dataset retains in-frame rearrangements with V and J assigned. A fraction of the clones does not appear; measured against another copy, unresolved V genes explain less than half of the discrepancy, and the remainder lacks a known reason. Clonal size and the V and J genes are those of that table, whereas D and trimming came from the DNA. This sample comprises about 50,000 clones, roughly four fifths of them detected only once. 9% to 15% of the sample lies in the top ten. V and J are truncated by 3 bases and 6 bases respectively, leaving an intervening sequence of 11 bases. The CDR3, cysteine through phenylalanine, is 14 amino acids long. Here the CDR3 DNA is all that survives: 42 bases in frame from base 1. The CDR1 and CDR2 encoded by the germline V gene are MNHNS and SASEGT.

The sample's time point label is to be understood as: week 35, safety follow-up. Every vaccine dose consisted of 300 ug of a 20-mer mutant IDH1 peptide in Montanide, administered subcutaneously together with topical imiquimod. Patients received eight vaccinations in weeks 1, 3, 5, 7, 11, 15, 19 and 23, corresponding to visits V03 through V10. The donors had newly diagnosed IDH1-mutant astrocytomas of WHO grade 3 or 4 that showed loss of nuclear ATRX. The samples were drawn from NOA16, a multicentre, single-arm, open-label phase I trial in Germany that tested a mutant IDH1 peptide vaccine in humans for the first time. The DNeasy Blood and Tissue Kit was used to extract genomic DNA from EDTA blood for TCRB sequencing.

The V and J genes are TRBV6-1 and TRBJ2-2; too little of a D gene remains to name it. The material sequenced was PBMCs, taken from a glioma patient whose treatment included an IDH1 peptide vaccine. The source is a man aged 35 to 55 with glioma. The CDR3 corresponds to CASSDATLAGELFF. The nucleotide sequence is TGTGCCAGCAGTGACGCAACACTGGCCGGGGAGCTGTTTTTT.